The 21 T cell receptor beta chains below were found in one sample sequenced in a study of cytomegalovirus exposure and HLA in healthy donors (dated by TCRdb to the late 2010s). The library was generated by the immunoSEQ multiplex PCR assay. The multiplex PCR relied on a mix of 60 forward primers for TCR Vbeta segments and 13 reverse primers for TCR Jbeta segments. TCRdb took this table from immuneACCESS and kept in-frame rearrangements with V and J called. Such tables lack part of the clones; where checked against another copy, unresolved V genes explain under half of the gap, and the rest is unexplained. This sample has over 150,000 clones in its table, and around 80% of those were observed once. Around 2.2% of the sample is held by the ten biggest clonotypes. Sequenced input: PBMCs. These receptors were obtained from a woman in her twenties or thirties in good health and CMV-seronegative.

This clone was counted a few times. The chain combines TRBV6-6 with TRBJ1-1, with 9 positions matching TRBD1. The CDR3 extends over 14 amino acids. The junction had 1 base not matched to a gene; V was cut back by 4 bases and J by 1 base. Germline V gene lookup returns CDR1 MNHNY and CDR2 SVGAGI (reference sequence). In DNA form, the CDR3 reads TGTGCCAGCAGTTCGGACAGGGGGAACACTGAAGCTTTCTTT. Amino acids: CASSSDRGNTEAFF.

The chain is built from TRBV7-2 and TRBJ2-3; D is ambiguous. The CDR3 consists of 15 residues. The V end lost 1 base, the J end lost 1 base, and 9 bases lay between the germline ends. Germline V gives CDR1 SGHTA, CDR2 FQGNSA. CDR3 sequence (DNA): TGTGCCAGCAGCTTAGGTACGGCGGGCACAGATACGCAGTATTTT. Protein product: CASSLGTAGTDTQYF.

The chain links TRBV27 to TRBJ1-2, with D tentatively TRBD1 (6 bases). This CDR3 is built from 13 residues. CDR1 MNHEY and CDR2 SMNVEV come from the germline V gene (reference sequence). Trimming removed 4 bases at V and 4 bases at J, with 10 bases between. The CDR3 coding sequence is TGTGCCAGCAGTTACAGGGTGGGCTATGGCTACACCTTC. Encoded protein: CASSYRVGYGYTF.

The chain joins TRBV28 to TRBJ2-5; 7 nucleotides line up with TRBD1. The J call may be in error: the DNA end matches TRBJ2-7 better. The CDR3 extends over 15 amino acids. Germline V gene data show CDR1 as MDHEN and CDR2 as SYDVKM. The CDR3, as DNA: TGTGCCAGCAGAATATCAAGACAGGGTCTTGGCGAGCAGTACTTC. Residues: CASRISRQGLGEQYF.

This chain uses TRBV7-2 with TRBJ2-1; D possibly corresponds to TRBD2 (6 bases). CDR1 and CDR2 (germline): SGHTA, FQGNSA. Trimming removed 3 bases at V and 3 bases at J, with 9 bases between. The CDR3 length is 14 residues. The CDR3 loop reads CASSFPGVYNEQFF. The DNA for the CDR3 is TGTGCCAGCAGCTTCCCGGGGGTCTACAATGAGCAGTTCTTC.

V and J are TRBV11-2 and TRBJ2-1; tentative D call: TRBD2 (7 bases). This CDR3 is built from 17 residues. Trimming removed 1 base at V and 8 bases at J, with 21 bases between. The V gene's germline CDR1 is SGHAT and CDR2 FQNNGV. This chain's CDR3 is CASSLGVGGGAGYEQFF. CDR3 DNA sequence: TGTGCCAGCAGCTTAGGGGTCGGAGGGGGGGCCGGATATGAGCAGTTCTTC.

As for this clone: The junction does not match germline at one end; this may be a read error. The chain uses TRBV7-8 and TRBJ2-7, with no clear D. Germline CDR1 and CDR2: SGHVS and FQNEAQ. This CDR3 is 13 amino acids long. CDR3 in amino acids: CASSVALNYEQYF. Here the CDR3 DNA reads TGTGCCAGCAGCGTAGCATTAAACTACGAGCAGTACTTC.

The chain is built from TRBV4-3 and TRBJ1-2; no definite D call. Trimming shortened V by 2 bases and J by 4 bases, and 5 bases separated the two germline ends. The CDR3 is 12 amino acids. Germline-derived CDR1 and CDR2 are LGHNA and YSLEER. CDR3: CASSQPGYGYTF. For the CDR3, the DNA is TGCGCCAGCAGCCAACCGGGCTATGGCTACACCTTC.

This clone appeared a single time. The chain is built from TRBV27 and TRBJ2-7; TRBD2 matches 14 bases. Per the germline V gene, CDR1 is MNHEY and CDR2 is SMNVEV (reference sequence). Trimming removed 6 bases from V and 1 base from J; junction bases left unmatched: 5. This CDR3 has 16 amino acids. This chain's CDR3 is CASSQTSGRASYEQYF. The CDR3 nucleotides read TGTGCCAGCAGCCAGACTAGCGGGAGGGCTTCCTACGAGCAGTACTTC.

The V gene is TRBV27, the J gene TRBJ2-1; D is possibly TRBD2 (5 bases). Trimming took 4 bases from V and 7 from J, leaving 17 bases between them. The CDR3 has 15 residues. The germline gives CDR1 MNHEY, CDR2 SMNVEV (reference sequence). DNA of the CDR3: TGTGCCAGCAGTTCGACTAAATTCCCTACTAATGAGCAGTTCTTC. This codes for CASSSTKFPTNEQFF.

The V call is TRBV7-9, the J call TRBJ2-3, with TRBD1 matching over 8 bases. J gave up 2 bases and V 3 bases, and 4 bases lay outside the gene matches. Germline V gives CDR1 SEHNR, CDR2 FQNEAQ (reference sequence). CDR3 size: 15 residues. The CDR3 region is CASSFGTGLTDTQYF. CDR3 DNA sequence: TGTGCCAGCAGCTTCGGGACAGGACTCACAGATACGCAGTATTTT.

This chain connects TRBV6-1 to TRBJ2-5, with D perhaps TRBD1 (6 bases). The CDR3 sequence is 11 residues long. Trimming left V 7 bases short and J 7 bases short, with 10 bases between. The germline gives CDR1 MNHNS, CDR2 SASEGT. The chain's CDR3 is CASILQGTQYF. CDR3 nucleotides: TGTGCCAGCATCTTACAGGGGACCCAGTACTTC.

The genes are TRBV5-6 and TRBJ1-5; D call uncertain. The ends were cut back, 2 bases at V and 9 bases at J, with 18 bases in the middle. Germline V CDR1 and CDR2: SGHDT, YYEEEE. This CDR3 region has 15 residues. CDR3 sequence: CASSFLRTAQAPQHF. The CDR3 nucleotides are TGTGCCAGCAGCTTTTTGCGAACAGCCCAGGCGCCCCAGCATTTT.

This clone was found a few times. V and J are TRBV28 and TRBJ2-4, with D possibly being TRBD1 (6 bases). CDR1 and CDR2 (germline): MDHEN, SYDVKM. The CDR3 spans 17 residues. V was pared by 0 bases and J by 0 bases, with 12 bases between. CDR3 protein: CASSLWSRGIAKNIQYF. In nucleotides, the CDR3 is TGTGCCAGCAGTTTATGGTCTAGGGGGATAGCCAAAAACATTCAGTACTTC.

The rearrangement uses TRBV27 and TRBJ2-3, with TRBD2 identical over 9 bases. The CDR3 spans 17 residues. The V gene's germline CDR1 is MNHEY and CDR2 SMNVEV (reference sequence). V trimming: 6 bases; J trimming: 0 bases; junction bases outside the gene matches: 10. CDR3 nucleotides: TGTGCCAGCAGCCCCATCGGGCTAGCGGGGAGCACAGATACGCAGTATTTT. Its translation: CASSPIGLAGSTDTQYF.

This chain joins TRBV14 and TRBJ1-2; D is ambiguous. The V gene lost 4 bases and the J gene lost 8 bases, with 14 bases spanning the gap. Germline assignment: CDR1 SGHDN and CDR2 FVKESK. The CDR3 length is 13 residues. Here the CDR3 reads CASSPPQDSGYTF. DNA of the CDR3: TGTGCCAGCAGCCCACCGCAGGACTCGGGCTACACCTTC.

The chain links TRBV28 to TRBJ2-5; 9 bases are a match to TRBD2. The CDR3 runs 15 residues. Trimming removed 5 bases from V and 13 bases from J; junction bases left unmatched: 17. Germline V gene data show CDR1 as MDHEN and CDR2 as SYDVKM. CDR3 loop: CASSDKPGLAAKSYF. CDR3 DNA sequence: TGTGCCAGCAGTGATAAACCGGGACTAGCCGCTAAATCGTACTTC. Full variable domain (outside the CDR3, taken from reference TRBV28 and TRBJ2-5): DVKVTQSSRYLVKRTGEKVFLECVQDMDHENMFWYRQDPGLGLRLIYFSYDVKMKEKGDIPEGYSVSREKKERFSLILESASTNQTSMYLCASSDKPGLAAKSYFGPGTRLLVL.

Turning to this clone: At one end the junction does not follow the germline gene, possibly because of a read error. CDR3 in amino acids: CSSSSGQGAIRQPQHF. The DNA of the CDR3 is TGTTCCAGCAGCTCTGGACAGGGGGCGATAAGACAGCCCCAGCATTTT. V usage is TRBV7-9 and J usage is TRBJ1-5; TRBD1 aligns across 11 bases. The CDR3 sequence is 16 residues long. Germline V gives CDR1 SEHNR, CDR2 FQNEAQ (reference sequence).

The CDR3 nucleotides read TGCGCCAGCAGCCAATACGGACTACTCTACAATGAGCAGTTCTTC. Its translation is CASSQYGLLYNEQFF. The V gene is TRBV4-1, the J gene TRBJ2-1, with D perhaps TRBD2 (6 bases). There are 15 residues in the CDR3. CDR1 MGHRA and CDR2 YSYEKL come from the germline V gene. V lost 2 bases, J lost 3 bases, and 11 bases lay in between.

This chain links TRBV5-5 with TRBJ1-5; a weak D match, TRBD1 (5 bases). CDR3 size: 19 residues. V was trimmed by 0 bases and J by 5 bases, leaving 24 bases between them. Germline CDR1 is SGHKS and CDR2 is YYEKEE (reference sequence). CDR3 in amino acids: CASSLASYSLRQPDQPQHF. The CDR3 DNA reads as TGTGCCAGCAGCTTGGCTTCCTATTCCCTAAGACAGCCTGATCAGCCCCAGCATTTT.

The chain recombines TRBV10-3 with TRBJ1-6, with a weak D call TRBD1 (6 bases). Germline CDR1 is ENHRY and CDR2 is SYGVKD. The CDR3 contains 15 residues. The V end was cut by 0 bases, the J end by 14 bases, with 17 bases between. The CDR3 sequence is CAISESGQRASTLHF. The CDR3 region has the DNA TGTGCCATCAGTGAGTCTGGACAGAGGGCTAGTACCCTCCACTTT.